This is a list of T cell receptor beta chains from one sample in a study of early T cells in non-severe SARS-CoV-2 infection. A single record per CDR3 protein comes from TCRdb applying MiXCR to the 5' RACE reads. Of about 56,000 distinct CDR3 sequences in the sample, around 16% are singletons; the top ten hold 4.1%. The source material was whole blood, sampled at baseline. The receptors originated from an adult who was a healthcare worker with PCR-confirmed SARS-CoV-2 infection or an uninfected control (not recorded which). Each CDR3 is given with its conserved first and last residue. A D gene is named only where the DNA matches it firmly. Clone size is shown for a subset of rows, as once, few, many or a class of expanded clone.

j_call v_call d_call clone_size cdr3_aa cdr3_nt
TRBJ2-5 TRBV5-1 NA many CASSLEQETQYF TGCGCCAGCAGCTTGGAGCAAGAGACCCAGTACTTC
TRBJ1-1 TRBV4-1 NA many CASSQEQVLPEAFF TGCGCCAGCAGCCAAGAACAGGTACTTCCTGAAGCTTTCTTT
TRBJ1-4 TRBV6-6 NA NA CASSYGRDGEKLFF TGTGCCAGCAGTTACGGCAGGGACGGTGAAAAACTGTTTTTT
TRBJ2-7 TRBV29-1 TRBD1 NA CSARTGAYYEQYF TGCAGTGCCCGGACAGGGGCCTACTACGAGCAGTACTTC
TRBJ1-2 TRBV7-8 NA many CASSSPGGGVHGYTF TGTGCCAGCAGCTCCCCGGGGGGGGGAGTTCATGGCTACACCTTC
TRBJ1-5 TRBV21-1 NA NA CASSPSDATEANQPQHF TGTGCCAGCAGCCCATCAGACGCGACAGAAGCCAATCAGCCCCAGCATTTT
TRBJ2-5 TRBV27 TRBD2 NA CASSSTAGAGETQYF TGTGCCAGCAGTTCGACAGCGGGGGCCGGGGAGACCCAGTACTTC
TRBJ2-7 TRBV18 NA NA CASSPGAGKGYEQYF TGTGCCAGCTCACCTGGGGCAGGGAAAGGCTACGAGCAGTACTTC
TRBJ1-1 TRBV9 NA NA CASSVAGGVMNTEAFF TGTGCCAGCAGCGTAGCCGGCGGCGTCATGAACACTGAAGCTTTCTTT
TRBJ2-3 TRBV3-1 NA many CASSQVGEATQYF TGTGCCAGCAGCCAAGTGGGGGAGGCTACGCAGTATTTT
TRBJ2-1 TRBV20-1 NA NA CSAYQGSVGSEQFF TGCAGTGCTTACCAGGGCTCCGTCGGCAGTGAGCAGTTCTTC
TRBJ2-5 TRBV20-1 TRBD2 NA CSASSLAEETQYF TGCAGTGCTAGTAGTCTAGCGGAAGAGACCCAGTACTTC
TRBJ2-1 TRBV7-8 NA many CASSLGGRSEQFF TGTGCCAGCAGCTTAGGGGGTAGGAGTGAGCAGTTCTTC
TRBJ1-6 TRBV7-6 TRBD1 NA CASSLSDRGSSPLHF TGTGCCAGCAGCTTATCGGACAGGGGGAGTTCACCCCTCCACTTT
TRBJ1-6 TRBV5-1 TRBD1 NA CASSPQAGGQGTPLHF TGCGCCAGCAGCCCGCAAGCCGGAGGACAGGGCACACCCCTCCACTTT
TRBJ2-7 TRBV4-1 NA NA CASSQVSGFEQYF TGCGCCAGCAGCCAAGTTTCGGGGTTCGAGCAGTACTTC
TRBJ1-2 TRBV9 NA NA CASSPSTGGYTF TGTGCCAGCAGTCCATCAACAGGAGGCTACACCTTC
TRBJ1-2 TRBV3-1 TRBD1 few CASRQGVGNYGYTF TGTGCCAGCAGGCAGGGGGTAGGGAACTATGGCTACACCTTC
TRBJ2-7 TRBV27 NA NA CASSPSASYEQYF TGTGCCAGCAGTCCCTCGGCCTCCTACGAGCAGTACTTC
TRBJ2-3 TRBV3-1 NA NA CASSQGRIGGVVDTQYF TGTGCCAGCAGCCAAGGGAGGATTGGGGGAGTGGTAGATACGCAGTATTTT
TRBJ2-1 TRBV6-5 TRBD2 few CASSSTSGRVDEQFF TGTGCCAGCAGTTCTACTAGCGGGAGGGTCGATGAGCAGTTCTTC
TRBJ1-2 TRBV5-1 NA many CASKAFGSGRTTSAGYTF TGCGCCAGCAAAGCTTTTGGGAGTGGCAGGACAACTTCAGCTGGCTACACCTTC